This T cell receptor (beta chain) is from a study of beta chain features in type 1 diabetes. V gave up 4 bases and J gave up 9 bases, with 22 bases separating them. CDR3 length equals 16 residues. Germline V gene sequence: CDR1 SEHNR, CDR2 FQNEAQ (reference sequence). This clone was seen a handful of times. Investigators reverse transcribed all isolated RNA, so they sequenced expressed TCRB transcripts. Profiling relied on immunoSEQ multiplex PCR, and the TCRdb table lists in-frame clones only, not all of them. The data show tens of thousands of clones, approximately 48% seen once. The chain uses TRBV7-9 and TRBJ2-1; tentatively, D is TRBD2 (6 bases). The specimen sequenced was stem cell memory CD4+ T cells from blood. The TCR sequence derives from a woman between 25 and 40 years old in good health. This CDR3 is CASSSTPPGSFSEQFF. The CDR3 DNA sequence: TGTGCCAGCAGCTCCACCCCCCCCGGGAGTTTTAGTGAGCAGTTCTTC.